The next 30 T cell receptor beta chains were all read from a single sample in a study of cytomegalovirus exposure and HLA in healthy donors (dated by TCRdb to the late 2010s). The library was produced with the immunoSEQ multiplex PCR assay. For the multiplex PCR, a mixture combining 60 forward primers for TCR Vbeta segments and 13 reverse primers for TCR Jbeta segments was used. TCRdb holds this immuneACCESS table with in-frame rearrangements only. Some clones are missing; in checked studies, unresolved V genes explain under half, and the rest has no known cause. For this sample the table gives about 150,000 clones, of which roughly 70% were detected only once. Clones ranked in the top ten supply approximately 1.6% of the sample. The sequenced sample was PBMCs. These receptors all stem from a human donor in good health.

V gene TRBV5-1 combines with J gene TRBJ1-1; 7 bases map to TRBD1. Germline V gene sequence: CDR1 SGHRS, CDR2 YFSETQ. This CDR3 is built from 14 residues. With 5 bases clipped from V and 0 bases from J, the junction kept 4 bases outside the gene matches. The CDR3 loop reads CASSLTGLNTEAFF. The CDR3 region has the DNA TGCGCCAGCAGTCTGACAGGGCTGAACACTGAAGCTTTCTTT.

The chain joins TRBV2 to TRBJ2-7, with TRBD1 matching 8 bases. The trim removed 4 bases at V and 6 bases at J, leaving 8 bases unmatched. Germline V gene data show CDR1 as SNHLY and CDR2 as FYNNEI. This CDR3 comprises 14 residues. Here the CDR3 reads CASSGDRLSSEQYF. CDR3 DNA: TGTGCCAGCAGTGGGGACAGGCTCTCATCCGAGCAGTACTTC.

The chain is built from TRBV7-2 and TRBJ2-7; the D gene is possibly TRBD1 (6 bases). Germline CDR1 reads SGHTA; CDR2 reads FQGNSA. V dropped 3 bases and J dropped 1 base, with 10 bases sitting between them. This CDR3 is 14 amino acids long. The CDR3 spells CASSLGRGSYEQYF. In DNA form, the CDR3 reads TGTGCCAGCAGCTTGGGCAGGGGTTCCTACGAGCAGTACTTC.

J is TRBJ1-5 and V is TRBV27, with 9 bases matching TRBD1. V lost 8 bases and J lost 7; bases outside the gene matches: 12. CDR1 MNHEY and CDR2 SMNVEV come from the germline V gene (reference sequence). The CDR3 has 15 residues. DNA of the CDR3: TGTGCCAGCGGGACAGGGCAGAATTTAAGGCAGCCCCAGCATTTT. Translating it yields CASGTGQNLRQPQHF.

Here the CDR3 reads CASSVGLAPSEQYF. The CDR3 DNA reads as TGTGCCAGCAGCGTCGGACTAGCCCCTAGCGAGCAGTACTTC. This sequence joins TRBV9 and TRBJ2-7, with 8 bases matching TRBD2. CDR1 is SGDLS, CDR2 YYNGEE, per germline. Losses at the gene ends were 2 bases for V and 6 bases for J; bases not matched to a gene: 7. The CDR3 runs to 14 residues.

The V gene is TRBV7-6, the J gene TRBJ2-3; 11 nucleotides line up with TRBD2. Germline V CDR1 and CDR2: SGHVS, FNYEAQ. The CDR3 loop spans 15 amino acids. With V trimmed by 5 bases and J by 5 bases, 6 bases remained unmatched. CDR3 nucleotide sequence: TGTGCCAGCAGCCTAACTGGACTAGCGGGAGATACGCAGTATTTT. It translates to CASSLTGLAGDTQYF.

The chain combines TRBV2 with TRBJ1-5; D may be TRBD1 (6 bases). Germline CDR1 reads SNHLY; CDR2 reads FYNNEI. Trimming shortened V by 4 bases and J by 3 bases, and 13 bases separated the two germline ends. The length of the CDR3 is 15 residues. The DNA for the CDR3 is TGTGCCAGCAGTGGGTCGGGGGGCCTCAATCAGCCCCAGCATTTT. This gives the protein CASSGSGGLNQPQHF.

The chain recombines TRBV4-3 with TRBJ2-1, with 8 bases fitting TRBD2. Germline lookup yields CDR1 LGHNA and CDR2 YSLEER. The CDR3 spans 16 residues. V shed 0 bases and J 10 bases; nucleotides not matched to a gene: 11. CDR3 bases: TGCGCCAGCAGCCAAGACTTGCCGGGACTAGTAGGGGAGCAGTTCTTC. As protein: CASSQDLPGLVGEQFF.

The chain uses TRBV4-3 and TRBJ1-1; TRBD1 matches at 7 bases. Trimming at V came to 4 bases and at J to 0 bases, leaving 2 bases not matched to a gene. CDR1 is LGHNA, CDR2 YSLEER, per germline. The CDR3 spans 14 residues. The CDR3 DNA sequence: TGCGCCAGCAGCCTGGACAGGTTGAACACTGAAGCTTTCTTT. It codes for CASSLDRLNTEAFF.

This clone turned up a few times. The chain has TRBV27 and TRBJ2-5, with D maybe TRBD1 (5 bases). V lost 7 bases, J lost 5 bases, and 5 bases lay in between. Germline CDR1 is MNHEY and CDR2 is SMNVEV (reference sequence). The CDR3 has 10 amino acids. The CDR3 nucleotides read TGTGCCAGCAAGGGGGAGACCCAGTACTTC. Protein product: CASKGETQYF.

This clone was seen once. The rearrangement links TRBV19 to TRBJ2-4; 7 positions match TRBD2. J gave up 0 bases and V 5 bases, and 10 bases lay outside the gene matches. From germline, CDR1 is LNHDA and CDR2 SQIVND (reference sequence). The CDR3 extends over 17 amino acids. The CDR3 region is CASSVTSASLAKNIQYF. Written as DNA, the CDR3 is TGTGCCAGTAGTGTAACTAGCGCTAGTCTAGCCAAAAACATTCAGTACTTC.

This clone turned up a few times. The chain recombines TRBV7-9 with TRBJ1-2, with D uncertain. Germline V gene data show CDR1 as SEHNR and CDR2 as FQNEAQ (reference sequence). V was pared by 1 base and J by 8 bases, with 8 bases between. CDR3 length equals 12 residues. The chain's CDR3 is CASSLGGGGYTF. CDR3 sequence (DNA): TGTGCCAGCAGCTTAGGGGGAGGAGGCTACACCTTC.

This clone has a handful of counts. The chain has TRBV6-5 and TRBJ2-7, with TRBD2 matching over 13 bases. The V and J ends lost 6 bases and 6 bases, in that order; junction bases with no gene match: 5. The CDR3 sequence is 14 residues long. Germline assignment: CDR1 MNHEY and CDR2 SVGAGI. The DNA for the CDR3 is TGTGCCAGCAGCCCGGGACTAGCGGGGTTCGAGCAGTACTTC. The encoded protein is CASSPGLAGFEQYF.

V usage is TRBV5-1 and J usage is TRBJ2-3; D ambiguous. Per the germline V gene, CDR1 is SGHRS and CDR2 is YFSETQ. The CDR3 contains 14 residues. Trimming removed 0 bases from V and 2 bases from J, with 7 bases in between. The CDR3 sequence: CASSLEQYTDTQYF. The CDR3 DNA is TGCGCCAGCAGCTTGGAACAGTACACAGATACGCAGTATTTT. The variable domain in full, completed from reference TRBV5-1 and TRBJ2-3, reads KAGVTQTPRYLIKTRGQQVTLSCSPISGHRSVSWYQQTPGQGLQFLFEYFSETQRNKGNFPGRFSGRQFSNSRSEMNVSTLELGDSALYLCASSLEQYTDTQYFGPGTRLTVL.

This clone was observed a few times. The CDR3 nucleotides read TGTGCCAGCAGCTTGGATTTGACAGACAAAGAGACCCAGTACTTC. Its translation is CASSLDLTDKETQYF. The chain uses TRBV7-9 and TRBJ2-5, with a possible D match to TRBD1 (5 bases). The V gene's germline CDR1 is SEHNR and CDR2 FQNEAQ (reference sequence). The CDR3 is 15 residues long. The germline V and J ends were trimmed by 3 bases and 3 bases, with 14 bases remaining between them.

This sequence joins TRBV6-4 and TRBJ1-1; 7 nucleotides align to TRBD1. The V gene's germline CDR1 is MRHNA and CDR2 SNTAGT. The CDR3 has 14 residues. J gave up 0 bases and V 7 bases, and 5 bases lay outside the gene matches. The CDR3 sequence is CASKGDRVNTEAFF. In DNA, the CDR3 is TGTGCCAGCAAGGGAGACAGGGTGAACACTGAAGCTTTCTTT.

This rearrangement joins TRBV7-3 to TRBJ2-3, with 8 bases identical to TRBD2. The CDR3 has 14 residues. Per the germline V gene, CDR1 is SGHTA and CDR2 is FQGTGA. The trim removed 8 bases at V and 0 bases at J, leaving 4 bases unmatched. The CDR3 here is CASRGGGSTDTQYF. CDR3 nucleotides: TGTGCCAGCCGGGGCGGGGGGAGCACAGATACGCAGTATTTT.

V and J are TRBV4-3 and TRBJ1-6, with unresolved D. Trimming took 1 base from V and 5 from J, leaving 9 bases between them. The CDR3 sequence is 15 residues long. Germline V lookup: CDR1 LGHNA, CDR2 YSLEER. CDR3 in amino acids: CASSQVQSNNSPLHF. The CDR3 nucleotides are TGCGCCAGCAGCCAAGTACAGAGTAATAATTCACCCCTCCACTTT.

This rearrangement joins TRBV10-3 to TRBJ1-2, with TRBD1 matching over 8 bases. J was trimmed by 0 bases and V by 3 bases; bases with no gene match: 3. There are 15 residues in the CDR3. Germline values: CDR1 ENHRY, CDR2 SYGVKD. The CDR3 bases are TGTGCCATCAGTGAAACAGGGGGAACTAACTATGGCTACACCTTC. This codes for CAISETGGTNYGYTF.

The J gene is TRBJ2-3, the V gene TRBV4-1; 9 bases line up with TRBD2. V was clipped by 2 bases and J by 5 bases; unmatched bases: 8. Germline V CDR1 and CDR2: MGHRA, YSYEKL. This CDR3 comprises 16 residues. In DNA, the CDR3 is TGCGCCAGCAGCCAAACGGGACTAGCCGCCCAAGATACGCAGTATTTT. It yields the protein CASSQTGLAAQDTQYF.

The chain links TRBV5-1 to TRBJ2-5; 10 bases are shared with TRBD1. CDR3 length: 17 amino acids. V shed 3 bases, J shed 4 bases, and the junction held 12 bases outside the gene matches. From germline, CDR1 is SGHRS and CDR2 YFSETQ. The chain's CDR3 is CASSYRDRGGVGETQYF. The CDR3 nucleotides read TGCGCCAGCAGCTATCGGGACAGGGGAGGAGTGGGAGAGACCCAGTACTTC.

The chain joins TRBV2 to TRBJ2-3; TRBD2 is a possible D gene (6 bases). V lost 5 bases, J lost 4 bases, and 19 bases lay in between. Germline V gives CDR1 SNHLY, CDR2 FYNNEI. The length of the CDR3 is 16 residues. CDR3 protein: CASSPSRGVKADTQYF. CDR3 in DNA: TGTGCCAGCAGTCCCTCGCGGGGTGTAAAGGCAGATACGCAGTATTTT. Looking up the rest from reference TRBV2 and TRBJ2-3 gives the full variable domain: EPEVTQTPSHQVTQMGQEVILRCVPISNHLYFYWYRQILGQKVEFLVSFYNNEISEKSEIFDDQFSVERPDGSNFTLKIRSTKLEDSAMYFCASSPSRGVKADTQYFGPGTRLTVL.

The genes are TRBV6-5 and TRBJ2-7, with D perhaps matching TRBD1 (6 bases). With 3 bases removed from V and 2 bases from J, the gap between germline ends came to 14 bases. CDR3 length equals 15 residues. The V gene's germline CDR1 is MNHEY and CDR2 SVGAGI. CDR3 in amino acids: CASSYAQGRTYEQYF. CDR3 coding DNA: TGTGCCAGCAGTTATGCACAGGGCCGTACCTACGAGCAGTACTTC.

This clone was detected a few times. The V gene is TRBV5-6, the J gene TRBJ2-7, with 8 positions matching TRBD1. The CDR3 consists of 15 residues. The J segment lost 2 bases and the V segment lost 4 bases, leaving 8 bases of the junction unmatched. Germline V gene sequence: CDR1 SGHDT, CDR2 YYEEEE. This chain's CDR3 is CASSAGQGMAYEQYF. The CDR3 nucleotides read TGTGCCAGCAGCGCAGGACAGGGAATGGCCTACGAGCAGTACTTC.

This chain joins TRBV11-2 and TRBJ1-1; 9 bases agree with TRBD1. CDR1 is SGHAT and CDR2 is FQNNGV in the germline V gene. The CDR3 totals 13 residues. Trimming at V came to 5 bases and at J to 8 bases, leaving 6 bases not matched to a gene. The CDR3 coding sequence is TGTGCCAGCAGCCTCCGGACAGGGGACGAAGCTTTCTTT. Translated, it gives CASSLRTGDEAFF.

This sequence joins TRBV19 and TRBJ2-2; D possibly corresponds to TRBD2 (6 bases). V dropped 4 bases and J dropped 1 base, with 10 bases sitting between them. There are 15 residues in the CDR3. The germline V gene encodes CDR1 LNHDA and CDR2 SQIVND (reference sequence). In DNA form, the CDR3 reads TGTGCCAGTAGTACCCCGGGAGAGAACACCGGGGAGCTGTTTTTT. Protein product: CASSTPGENTGELFF.

This clone was seen a few times. This chain's CDR3 is CASRASGLILAKNIQYF. CDR3 nucleotides: TGTGCCAGCAGGGCCTCCGGACTAATTTTAGCCAAAAACATTCAGTACTTC. This chain connects TRBV2 to TRBJ2-4; a possible D gene is TRBD2 (6 bases). The germline CDR1 and CDR2 sequences are SNHLY and FYNNEI. V lost 6 bases to trimming and J lost 0 bases, with 18 bases between them. This CDR3 is built from 17 residues.

This clone was seen a few times. The chain is built from TRBV27 and TRBJ2-7; tentatively, D is TRBD1 (6 bases). The CDR3 is made up of 17 amino acids. Germline assignment: CDR1 MNHEY and CDR2 SMNVEV (reference sequence). V was trimmed by 3 bases and J by 2 bases, leaving 20 bases between them. In nucleotides, the CDR3 is TGTGCCAGCAGTTTTAGGAAGGGGGTCAGGGCAACCTACGAGCAGTACTTC. Translating gives CASSFRKGVRATYEQYF.

The chain combines TRBV4-3 with TRBJ1-1; the match to TRBD1 covers 10 bases. The CDR3 loop spans 16 amino acids. The V gene's germline CDR1 is LGHNA and CDR2 YSLEER. V gave up 2 bases and J gave up 12 bases; unmatched junction bases: 15. CDR3 DNA: TGCGCCAGCAGCCAAAATCTCCGGGACAGGGGTATATTTACTTTCTTT. It codes for CASSQNLRDRGIFTFF.

The chain uses TRBV4-1 and TRBJ1-5; D perhaps matches TRBD1 (6 bases). With 3 bases removed from V and 1 base from J, the gap between germline ends came to 16 bases. This CDR3 is built from 17 residues. Germline V gives CDR1 MGHRA, CDR2 YSYEKL. The CDR3 loop reads CASSQAYRDRSNQPQHF. Written as DNA, the CDR3 is TGCGCCAGCAGCCAGGCTTACAGGGATCGGAGCAATCAGCCCCAGCATTTT.